Below are 9 T cell receptor beta chains sequenced from a single sample in a study of cytomegalovirus exposure and HLA in healthy donors. The repertoire was sequenced with immunoSEQ multiplex PCR; TCRdb's copy has only in-frame clones and lacks some. The sample consists of over 55,000 clones, more than 80% of them appearing once. Material for sequencing was PBMCs. The receptor source for this set is a man younger than 30 in good health and CMV-seronegative.

V and J are TRBV6-4 and TRBJ2-1; 10 bases line up with TRBD2. The CDR3 is 15 amino acids. V shed 4 bases and J 7 bases; nucleotides not matched to a gene: 7. Germline values: CDR1 MRHNA, CDR2 SNTAGT. The CDR3 reads CASSAEASGGNEQFF. The DNA of the CDR3 is TGTGCCAGCAGTGCCGAGGCTAGCGGGGGTAATGAGCAGTTCTTC.

The V gene is TRBV11-2, the J gene TRBJ2-5; 13 positions agree with TRBD2. The CDR3 is 18 amino acids. Germline V gene lookup returns CDR1 SGHAT and CDR2 FQNNGV. Trimming at V came to 5 bases and at J to 4 bases, leaving 13 bases not matched to a gene. CDR3 sequence (DNA): TGTGCCAGCAGCGGTCGACTAGCGGGAGGCGGGTCGGGAGAGACCCAGTACTTC. Protein sequence: CASSGRLAGGGSGETQYF.

The V and J genes are TRBV5-4 and TRBJ1-2; D is undetermined. V gave up 4 bases and J gave up 7 bases, with 11 bases separating them. This CDR3 contains 12 residues. Germline assignment: CDR1 SGHNT and CDR2 YYREEE (reference sequence). This chain's CDR3 is CASSLEVGGYTF. Written as DNA, the CDR3 is TGTGCCAGCAGCCTAGAGGTGGGTGGCTACACCTTC.

The rearrangement joins TRBV11-2 to TRBJ1-5; D is unresolved. V dropped 8 bases and J dropped 0 bases, with 11 bases sitting between them. The CDR3 consists of 14 residues. Germline V gene lookup returns CDR1 SGHAT and CDR2 FQNNGV. CDR3 coding DNA: TGTGCCAGCGCCCAACGCAGTAGCAATCAGCCCCAGCATTTT. Translation gives CASAQRSSNQPQHF.

The V gene is TRBV5-8, the J gene TRBJ2-7, with 9 bases matching TRBD1. The CDR3 contains 15 residues. V lost 5 bases and J lost 5; bases outside the gene matches: 11. Germline V gene data show CDR1 as SGHTS and CDR2 as YDEGEE. The CDR3, as DNA: TGTGCCAGCAGTCGGACAGGGGCCCCCCCCCACGAGCAGTACTTC. This sequence encodes CASSRTGAPPHEQYF. Drawing the rest from reference TRBV5-8 and TRBJ2-7, the complete variable domain is EAGVTQSPTHLIKTRGQQATLRCSPISGHTSVYWYQQALGLGLQFLLWYDEGEERNRGNFPPRFSGRQFPNYSSELNVNALELEDSALYLCASSRTGAPPHEQYFGPGTRLTVT.

The gene calls are TRBV7-2 and TRBJ2-2; D unresolved. Germline-derived CDR1 and CDR2 are SGHTA and FQGNSA. The CDR3 extends over 13 amino acids. V dropped 2 bases and J dropped 1 base, with 2 bases sitting between them. CDR3 coding DNA: TGTGCCAGCAGCTTACTGAACACCGGGGAGCTGTTTTTT. Protein: CASSLLNTGELFF. Together with reference TRBV7-2 and TRBJ2-2, the CDR3 gives the full variable domain: GAGVSQSPSNKVTEKGKDVELRCDPISGHTALYWYRQSLGQGLEFLIYFQGNSAPDKSGLPSDRFSAERTGGSVSTLTIQRTQQEDSAVYLCASSLLNTGELFFGEGSRLTVL.

This sequence joins TRBV18 and TRBJ1-1, with D perhaps TRBD1 (6 bases). Deletions cut 3 bases from V and 1 base from J, with 12 bases between. Germline V CDR1 and CDR2: KGHSH, LQKENI. The CDR3 runs 15 residues. The CDR3 protein is CASSPQTGANTEAFF. CDR3 bases: TGTGCCAGCTCACCTCAGACAGGTGCGAACACTGAAGCTTTCTTT.

The chain carries TRBV15 and TRBJ1-2; D is unclear. The CDR3 totals 13 residues. The germline V gene encodes CDR1 LNHNV and CDR2 YYDKDF (reference sequence). V lost 3 bases to trimming and J lost 7 bases, with 12 bases between them. The CDR3 protein is CATSSGLISGYTF. CDR3 nucleotides: TGTGCCACCAGCAGTGGGCTCATCTCTGGCTACACCTTC. The whole variable domain, remainder taken from reference TRBV15 and TRBJ1-2, is DAMVIQNPRYQVTQFGKPVTLSCSQTLNHNVMYWYQQKSSQAPKLLFHYYDKDFNNEADTPDNFQSRRPNTSFCFLDIRSPGLGDTAMYLCATSSGLISGYTFGSGTRLTVV.

The chain employs TRBV6-5 and TRBJ2-7, with D perhaps matching TRBD2 (5 bases). From germline, CDR1 is MNHEY and CDR2 SVGAGI. The CDR3 is made up of 14 amino acids. V lost 4 bases to trimming and J lost 4 bases, with 14 bases between them. CDR3 residues: CASSFGSAYYEQYF. In nucleotides, the CDR3 is TGTGCCAGCAGTTTTGGTAGCGCTTATTACGAGCAGTACTTC.